This T cell receptor beta chain was recorded in a study of T cell changes during pregnancy in multiple sclerosis (dated by TCRdb to between 2018 and 2021). Turning to the overall study: The study looked at changes in the T cell repertoire across pregnancy in women with multiple sclerosis.

Receptors were amplified or captured by the immunoSEQ multiplex PCR assay. TCRdb took over this immuneACCESS table, retaining in-frame rearrangements with V and J assigned. Such tables are incomplete; in checked studies, under half of the missing clones stem from an unresolved V gene, and the remainder is unexplained. The sample table shows just under 65,000 clones, and 90% to 95% are seen once. Of the sample, 1% to 1.5% falls within the top ten clones. Concerning this clone itself: The antigen it binds to is not known. It has no much larger one-base neighbor in the sample; base qualities were not kept.

Relative to germline, V is 2 bases shorter and J is 0 bases shorter, with 10 bases between their ends. Measured from the cysteine to the phenylalanine, the CDR3 is 15 residues long. The read is trimmed to its CDR3 DNA, 45 bases read in frame from base 1. Based on the germline V gene, the CDR1 and CDR2 sequences are SGHTA and FQGTGA. The V and J segments used are TRBV7-3 and TRBJ1-1, and the D gene may be TRBD1, 6 bases matching. This sequence originates from a female donor in good health, enrolled as a control in a pregnancy study. The sequences come from peripheral blood, collected after pregnancy. The nucleotide sequence is TGTGCCAGCAGCTTATCCGGGACAATGAACACTGAAGCTTTCTTT. It codes for CASSLSGTMNTEAFF.